The clone carrying this TCR beta chain was seen more than once but under ten times. The antigen remains undetermined. MiXCR was run by TCRdb on the reads, yielding one entry per CDR3 protein. The table shows hundreds of thousands of distinct CDR3 sequences, with approximately 31% occurring only once. The data derive from a study of T cell repertoires in cytomegalovirus infection. The V end lost 0 bases, the J end lost 6 bases, and 18 bases lay between the germline ends. The germline V gene has CDR1 MGHRA and CDR2 YSYEKL. There are 17 residues in the CDR3. Study-level findings and limits: HLA-C-restricted TCR beta clonotypes specific for CMV led the ex vivo response. Cumulated frequencies of public TCR beta families served to identify carriers of CMV plus the relevant HLA.

This receptor was taken from a human donor in good health (CMV status not recorded). Some clones in this sample may be carry-over from other donors' samples. The starting material was cultured CD8+ T cells from PBMCs, obtained from culture after CMV antigen stimulation. The chain has TRBV4-1 and TRBJ2-1; D may be TRBD2 (7 bases). The CDR3 protein is CASSQDMIRGALNEQFF. The CDR3 nucleotides are TGCGCCAGCAGCCAAGATATGATCCGGGGGGCCCTCAATGAGCAGTTCTTC.